One sample yielded the 21 T cell receptor beta chains listed below, sequenced in a study of beta chain features in type 1 diabetes (dated by TCRdb to between 2018 and 2020). Receptor amplification or capture employed the immunoSEQ multiplex PCR assay. The High Capacity cDNA Reverse Transcription Kit was used to reverse transcribe all of the isolated RNA, meaning that expressed TCRB transcripts were what got sequenced. TCRdb stores this immuneACCESS table with in-frame sequences only. Part of the clones is absent; in the studies checked, under half of the shortfall reflects unresolved V genes, and no reason is known for the rest. This sample holds some 640,000 clones; roughly an eighth were observed only once. Approximately 0.039% of the sample is in the top ten clones. For these TCRs, the target antigens are not known. The investigation overall reported the following: Type 1 diabetes patients showed a moderate but significant shortening of TCRB CDR3 length in all four CD4+ subsets.

The sequencing sample was made of naive CD4+ T cells from blood. This sample's cell subset or site label indicates: true naive CD4+ T cells. Receptors were obtained from a man aged 18 to 30 with type 1 diabetes.

This clone has more than one count but fewer than ten. The chain employs TRBV25-1 and TRBJ2-7, with D uncertain. This CDR3 contains 14 residues. V lost 4 bases to trimming and J lost 0 bases, with 10 bases between them. From germline, CDR1 is MGHDK and CDR2 SYGVNS. This CDR3 reads CASSVKIDSYEQYF. The CDR3 DNA reads TGTGCCAGCAGTGTAAAGATTGACTCCTACGAGCAGTACTTC.

The chain links TRBV7-2 to TRBJ1-1; 7 bases match TRBD1. Germline-derived CDR1 and CDR2 are SGHTA and FQGNSA. J lost 1 base, V lost 5 bases, and 4 bases had no gene match. The length of the CDR3 is 14 residues. CDR3 DNA: TGTGCCAGCAGCCGGGGACAGACGAACACTGAAGCTTTCTTT. It is translated as CASSRGQTNTEAFF. The whole variable domain, filled in from reference TRBV7-2 and TRBJ1-1, reads GAGVSQSPSNKVTEKGKDVELRCDPISGHTALYWYRQSLGQGLEFLIYFQGNSAPDKSGLPSDRFSAERTGGSVSTLTIQRTQQEDSAVYLCASSRGQTNTEAFFGQGTRLTVV.

This clone was counted only a few times. This rearrangement joins TRBV30 to TRBJ2-1; a weak D match, TRBD2 (6 bases). Germline V gene sequence: CDR1 GTSNPN, CDR2 SVGIG (reference sequence). The CDR3 is 12 amino acids. Trimming pared 0 bases from V and 9 bases from J, leaving 9 bases between. The CDR3 DNA follows: TGTGCCTGGAGTGTATCCGGGAGTGAGCAGTTCTTC. Its protein product is CAWSVSGSEQFF. Complete variable domain (other parts from reference TRBV30 and TRBJ2-1): SQTIHQWPATLVQPVGSPLSLECTVEGTSNPNLYWYRQAAGRGLQLLFYSVGIGQISSEVPQNLSASRPQDRQFILSSKKLLLSDSGFYLCAWSVSGSEQFFGPGTRLTVL.

This clone showed up just a few times. The J gene is TRBJ1-6, the V gene TRBV6-6, with a tentative D call TRBD1 (5 bases). V was clipped by 5 bases and J by 6 bases, with 11 bases between them. CDR1 MNHNY and CDR2 SVGAGI come from the germline V gene (reference sequence). This CDR3 is built from 14 residues. CDR3 DNA sequence: TGTGCCAGCAGTCCTGACAGACGTAATTCACCCCTCCACTTT. This gives the protein CASSPDRRNSPLHF.

This clone is a singleton in its sample. The chain joins TRBV2 to TRBJ2-7; possibly TRBD2 for D (5 bases). The CDR3 is 15 amino acids. V was clipped by 7 bases and J by 5 bases, with 21 bases between them. The V gene's germline CDR1 is SNHLY and CDR2 FYNNEI. The CDR3 DNA follows: TGTGCCAGCATTACCGGACTCGCGAATAAGCACGAGCAGTACTTC. Translated: CASITGLANKHEQYF.

The rearrangement links TRBV5-4 to TRBJ1-1; a weak D match, TRBD1 (5 bases). CDR1 is SGHNT and CDR2 is YYREEE in the germline V gene (reference sequence). Trimming stripped 1 base from V and 3 bases from J, with 7 bases between. There are 13 residues in the CDR3. CDR3: CASSLKGYTEAFF. Here the CDR3 DNA reads TGTGCCAGCAGCTTGAAGGGGTACACTGAAGCTTTCTTT.

In this sample, this clone turned up a few times. The sample carries other DNA sequences with the same CDR3. The rearrangement uses TRBV25-1 and TRBJ2-7; no clear D. The germline V and J ends were trimmed by 8 bases and 2 bases, with 4 bases remaining between them. The CDR3 has 10 amino acids. Germline V gene sequence: CDR1 MGHDK, CDR2 SYGVNS. The CDR3 nucleotides are TGTGCCAGCGGGACCTACGAGCAGTACTTC. This sequence encodes CASGTYEQYF.

Concerning this clone itself: The germline gene is not matched at one end of the junction; a read error may be the cause. The chain carries TRBV11-2 and TRBJ2-6, with D possibly matching TRBD2 (6 bases). The V gene's germline CDR1 is SGHAT and CDR2 FQNNGV. CDR3 length: 17 residues. The CDR3 sequence is CASNLGGTWTGANVLTF. The CDR3 nucleotides read TGTGCCAGCAACTTAGGAGGGACCTGGACTGGGGCCAACGTCCTGACTTTC. Drawing the rest from reference TRBV11-2 and TRBJ2-6, the complete variable domain is EAGVAQSPRYKIIEKRQSVAFWCNPISGHATLYWYQQILGQGPKLLIQFQNNGVVDDSQLPKDRFSAERLKGVDSTLKIQPAKLEDSAVYLCASNLGGTWTGANVLTFGAGSRLTVL.

The genes are TRBV30 and TRBJ1-4, with TRBD1 matching over 7 bases. CDR1 is GTSNPN and CDR2 is SVGIG in the germline V gene (reference sequence). The V segment lost 3 bases and the J segment 5 bases; nucleotides outside the gene matches: 6. CDR3 length: 14 amino acids. The CDR3 bases are TGTGCCTGGAGGTTATGGGACAGAAATGAAAAACTGTTTTTT. Translated, it gives CAWRLWDRNEKLFF.

This clone was seen a few times. The chain recombines TRBV7-9 with TRBJ2-7; weak D call: TRBD1 (5 bases). Trimming took off 1 base at V and 0 bases at J, with 7 bases between the two ends. The CDR3 loop spans 14 amino acids. The V gene's germline CDR1 is SEHNR and CDR2 FQNEAQ (reference sequence). CDR3 residues: CASSLEQGSYEQYF. The CDR3 nucleotides are TGTGCCAGCAGCTTAGAGCAGGGCTCCTACGAGCAGTACTTC.

This clone has more than one count but fewer than ten. This chain joins TRBV5-1 and TRBJ1-5; 8 bases agree with TRBD1. Germline lookup yields CDR1 SGHRS and CDR2 YFSETQ. J lost 7 bases, V lost 7 bases, and 7 bases had no gene match. The CDR3 covers 13 residues. The CDR3, as DNA: TGCGCCAGCCGGGTGGACAGGGACCAGCCCCAGCATTTT. This translates into CASRVDRDQPQHF.

Concerning this clone: Germline and junction disagree at one end, which may indicate a read error. The chain couples TRBV30 to TRBJ1-1; D perhaps matches TRBD1 (6 bases). In germline, CDR1 is GTSNPN, CDR2 SVGIG (reference sequence). The CDR3 covers 14 residues. The DNA of the CDR3 is TGTGCCAGGAGCGGGACACCCAGGAACACTGAAGCTTTCTTT. It is translated as CARSGTPRNTEAFF.

This clone has only a few counts. This chain connects TRBV7-9 to TRBJ1-5; TRBD1 matches 9 bases. The J segment lost 3 bases and the V segment lost 4 bases, leaving 1 base of the junction unmatched. The CDR3 has 14 residues. The germline V gene encodes CDR1 SEHNR and CDR2 FQNEAQ (reference sequence). CDR3 sequence: CASSSQGANQPQHF. DNA of the CDR3: TGTGCCAGCAGCTCACAGGGGGCCAATCAGCCCCAGCATTTT.

The chain recombines TRBV6-6 with TRBJ1-3; D ambiguous. The V gene lost 6 bases and the J gene lost 0 bases, with 12 bases spanning the gap. Germline-derived CDR1 and CDR2 are MNHNY and SVGAGI (reference sequence). This CDR3 has 15 amino acids. The DNA for the CDR3 is TGTGCCAGCAGCTCTACTCCAGGCTCTGGAAACACCATATATTTT. Amino acids: CASSSTPGSGNTIYF.

This clone was counted between two and nine times. The CDR3 is CASSDRGPGTDTQYF. Written as DNA, the CDR3 is TGTGCCAGCAGCGATCGGGGGCCTGGCACAGATACGCAGTATTTT. The chain couples TRBV7-3 to TRBJ2-3; tentatively, D is TRBD1 or TRBD2 (6 bases each). Trimming left V 5 bases short and J 1 base short, with 13 bases between. The CDR3 totals 15 residues. The germline V gene has CDR1 SGHTA and CDR2 FQGTGA. The variable domain in full, completed from reference TRBV7-3 and TRBJ2-3, reads GAGVSQTPSNKVTEKGKYVELRCDPISGHTALYWYRQSLGQGPEFLIYFQGTGAADDSGLPNDRFFAVRPEGSVSTLKIQRTERGDSAVYLCASSDRGPGTDTQYFGPGTRLTVL.

This clone has just a few counts. This rearrangement joins TRBV5-1 to TRBJ2-1, with no clear D. The CDR3 covers 15 residues. The germline V and J ends were trimmed by 4 bases and 1 base, with 12 bases remaining between them. Per germline, CDR1 SGHRS and CDR2 YFSETQ. The CDR3 bases are TGCGCCAGCAGCACCTCAATGGGGTCCTACAATGAGCAGTTCTTC. Translating gives CASSTSMGSYNEQFF. The entire variable domain, with the rest obtained from reference TRBV5-1 and TRBJ2-1, is as follows: KAGVTQTPRYLIKTRGQQVTLSCSPISGHRSVSWYQQTPGQGLQFLFEYFSETQRNKGNFPGRFSGRQFSNSRSEMNVSTLELGDSALYLCASSTSMGSYNEQFFGPGTRLTVL.

The chain links TRBV9 to TRBJ2-7; maybe TRBD1 (6 bases). The CDR3 length is 14 residues. Looked up from germline, CDR1 is SGDLS and CDR2 is YYNGEE. Trimming pared 0 bases from V and 6 bases from J, leaving 13 bases between. The CDR3 region has the DNA TGTGCCAGCAGCGTAGCCCTACAGGGTGGCGAGCAGTACTTC. It encodes CASSVALQGGEQYF.

The chain couples TRBV4-3 to TRBJ1-2; TRBD1 matches at 7 bases. Germline V lookup: CDR1 LGHNA, CDR2 YSLEER. The CDR3 extends over 17 amino acids. The J segment lost 2 bases and the V segment lost 4 bases, leaving 13 bases of the junction unmatched. The CDR3 reads CASSLGAGGGSNYGYTF. The CDR3 DNA reads as TGCGCCAGCAGCCTCGGGGCAGGGGGAGGGTCGAACTATGGCTACACCTTC.

This clone has only a few counts. This sample also contains other DNA sequences that code for the same CDR3. V gene TRBV15 combines with J gene TRBJ1-5, with 12 bases lining up with TRBD1. In germline, CDR1 is LNHNV, CDR2 YYDKDF (reference sequence). The CDR3 sequence is 15 residues long. The V and J ends lost 3 bases and 6 bases, in that order; junction bases with no gene match: 3. CDR3 DNA sequence: TGTGCCACCAGCAGGGGACAGGGGGCAGGTCAGCCCCAGCATTTT. It yields the protein CATSRGQGAGQPQHF.

This clone has just a few counts. V usage is TRBV10-3 and J usage is TRBJ2-5; 9 positions agree with TRBD1. This CDR3 comprises 16 residues. The J segment lost 3 bases and the V segment lost 3 bases, leaving 8 bases of the junction unmatched. Germline V gene data show CDR1 as ENHRY and CDR2 as SYGVKD. The CDR3 here is CAISDLPGQGKETQYF. The CDR3 coding sequence is TGTGCCATCAGTGACCTACCGGGACAGGGTAAAGAGACCCAGTACTTC.

The chain combines TRBV2 with TRBJ2-3, with 8 positions matching TRBD2. The V and J ends lost 7 bases and 3 bases, in that order; junction bases with no gene match: 9. This CDR3 spans 15 amino acids. CDR1 and CDR2 from the germline V gene are SNHLY and FYNNEI. The CDR3 region is CASMPTRLATDTQYF. CDR3 bases: TGTGCCAGCATGCCCACCCGACTAGCGACAGATACGCAGTATTTT.